The source of this T cell receptor (beta chain) is a study of cytomegalovirus exposure and HLA in healthy donors. Study-wide background: Unique TCR beta sequences numbering fewer than 130 million came from 190 million or so T cells in an earlier analysis. General study points: In a later analysis, V- and J-gene trimming of beta chains associated with a DCLRE1C missense variant, replicated independently. It was only CMV serostatus that was available as immune exposure information.

The PCR used 60 Vbeta and 13 Jbeta primers. The data were produced by immunoSEQ multiplex PCR, yet TCRdb's version contains in-frame clones alone and is incomplete. The sample holds about 100,000 clones, about four fifths seen once. The CDR3 has 17 residues. As regards this clone: Antigen: not known.

The origin of this receptor is a female donor in good health and CMV-seropositive. The chain links TRBV12-2 to TRBJ1-3; the D segment call TRBD1 is taken from the table without a DNA check. TRBV12-2 is an annotated pseudogene. The material sequenced was PBMCs. CDR3 bases: TGTGCAAGTCGACGTCGGACAGGGGGGGTGTCTGCAAACACCATATATTTT. Translated: CASRRRTGGVSANTIYF.